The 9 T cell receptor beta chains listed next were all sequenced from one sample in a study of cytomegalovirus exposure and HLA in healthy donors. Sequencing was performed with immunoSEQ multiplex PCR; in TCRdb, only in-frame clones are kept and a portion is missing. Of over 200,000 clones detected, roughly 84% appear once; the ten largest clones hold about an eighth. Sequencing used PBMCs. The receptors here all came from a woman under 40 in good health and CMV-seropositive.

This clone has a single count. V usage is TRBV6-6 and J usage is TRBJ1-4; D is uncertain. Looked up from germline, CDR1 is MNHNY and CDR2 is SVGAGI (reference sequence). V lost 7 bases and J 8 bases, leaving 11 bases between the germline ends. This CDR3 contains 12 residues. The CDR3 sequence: CASTPPGEKLFF. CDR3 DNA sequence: TGTGCCAGCACCCCCCCGGGGGAAAAACTGTTTTTT.

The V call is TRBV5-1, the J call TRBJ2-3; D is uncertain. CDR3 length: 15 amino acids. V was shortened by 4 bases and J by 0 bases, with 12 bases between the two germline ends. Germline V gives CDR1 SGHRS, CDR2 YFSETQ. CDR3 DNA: TGCGCCAGCAGCGGTATTGCGCCTAGCACAGATACGCAGTATTTT. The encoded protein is CASSGIAPSTDTQYF.

The CDR3 region has the DNA TGTGCCAGCAGCTTGGGGGGACTAGCGGGAGTAGGGCAGTACTTC. Amino acids: CASSLGGLAGVGQYF. The chain has TRBV5-4 and TRBJ2-7; 14 bases map to TRBD2. The CDR3 extends over 15 amino acids. Germline lookup yields CDR1 SGHNT and CDR2 YYREEE (reference sequence). Unmatched junction bases numbered 5, after V lost 0 bases and J lost 9 bases.

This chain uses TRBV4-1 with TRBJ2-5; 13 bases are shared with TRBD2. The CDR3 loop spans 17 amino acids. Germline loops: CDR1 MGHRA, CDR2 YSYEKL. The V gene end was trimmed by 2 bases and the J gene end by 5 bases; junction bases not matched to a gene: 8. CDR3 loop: CASSQPTSGRAEETQYF. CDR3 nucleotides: TGCGCCAGCAGCCAACCAACTAGCGGGAGGGCCGAGGAGACCCAGTACTTC.

CDR3 nucleotides: TGTGCTAGTAACGGCGGCCCTGGGGATGAAGCTTTCTTT. Protein product: CASNGGPGDEAFF. The genes are TRBV12-5 and TRBJ1-1, with unresolved D. In germline, CDR1 is LGHNT, CDR2 FRNRAP. The CDR3 is 13 residues long. The V and J ends lost 8 bases and 7 bases respectively, with 17 bases between them.

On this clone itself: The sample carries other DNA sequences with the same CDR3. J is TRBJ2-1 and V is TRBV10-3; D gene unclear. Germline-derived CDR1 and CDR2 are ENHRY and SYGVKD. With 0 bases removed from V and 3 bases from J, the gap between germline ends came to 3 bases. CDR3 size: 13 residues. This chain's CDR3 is CAISESSYNEQFF. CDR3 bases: TGTGCCATCAGTGAGTCGAGCTACAATGAGCAGTTCTTC.

CDR3 in amino acids: CSVETGFNTGELFF. In DNA, the CDR3 is TGCAGCGTTGAAACCGGGTTTAACACCGGGGAGCTGTTTTTT. The rearrangement links TRBV29-1 to TRBJ2-2; D ambiguous. The CDR3 covers 14 residues. The V and J ends lost 2 bases and 2 bases respectively, with 9 bases between them. CDR1 and CDR2 from the germline V gene are SQVTM and ANQGSEA.

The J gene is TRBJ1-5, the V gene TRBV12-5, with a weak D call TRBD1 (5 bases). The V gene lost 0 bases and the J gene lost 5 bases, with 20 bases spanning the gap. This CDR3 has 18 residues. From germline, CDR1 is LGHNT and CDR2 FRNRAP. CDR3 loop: CASGLVARQGLFDQPQHF. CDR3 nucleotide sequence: TGTGCTAGTGGTTTGGTAGCAAGGCAGGGATTGTTTGATCAGCCCCAGCATTTT.

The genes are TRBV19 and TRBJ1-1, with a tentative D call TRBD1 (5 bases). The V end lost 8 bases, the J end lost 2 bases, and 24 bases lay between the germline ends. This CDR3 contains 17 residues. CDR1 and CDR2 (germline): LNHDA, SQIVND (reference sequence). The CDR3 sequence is CASLQGRGKRGNTEAFF. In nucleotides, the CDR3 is TGTGCCAGTCTGCAGGGACGGGGGAAACGGGGAAACACTGAAGCTTTCTTT.